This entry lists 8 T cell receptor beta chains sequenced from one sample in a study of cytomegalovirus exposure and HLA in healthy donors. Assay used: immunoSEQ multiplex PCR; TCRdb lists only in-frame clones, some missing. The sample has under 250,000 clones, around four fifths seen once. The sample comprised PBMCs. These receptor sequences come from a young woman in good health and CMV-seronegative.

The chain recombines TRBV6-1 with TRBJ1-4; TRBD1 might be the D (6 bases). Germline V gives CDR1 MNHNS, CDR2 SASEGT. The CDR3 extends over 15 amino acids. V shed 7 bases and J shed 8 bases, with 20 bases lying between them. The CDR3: CASNYGAQGREKLFF. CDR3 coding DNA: TGTGCCAGCAACTATGGAGCACAGGGTCGGGAAAAACTGTTTTTT.

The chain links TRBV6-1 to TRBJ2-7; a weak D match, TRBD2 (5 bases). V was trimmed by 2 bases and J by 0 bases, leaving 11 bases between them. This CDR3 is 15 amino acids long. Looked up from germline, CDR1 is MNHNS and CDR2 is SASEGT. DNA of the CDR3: TGTGCCAGCAGTGAATCCGGGGATTTCTCCTACGAGCAGTACTTC. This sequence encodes CASSESGDFSYEQYF.

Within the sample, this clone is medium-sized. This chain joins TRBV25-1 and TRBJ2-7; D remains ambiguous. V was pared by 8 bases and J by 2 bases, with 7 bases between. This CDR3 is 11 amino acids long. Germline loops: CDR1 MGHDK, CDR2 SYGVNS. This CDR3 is CASGEPYEQYF. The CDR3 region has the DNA TGTGCCAGCGGCGAGCCCTACGAGCAGTACTTC.

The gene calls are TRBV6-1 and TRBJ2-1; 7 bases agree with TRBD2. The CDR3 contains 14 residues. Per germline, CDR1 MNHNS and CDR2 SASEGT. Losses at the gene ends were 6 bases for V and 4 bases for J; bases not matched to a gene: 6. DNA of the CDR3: TGTGCCAGCAGGGCGGGAGTGGAATACAATGAGCAGTTCTTC. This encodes CASRAGVEYNEQFF.

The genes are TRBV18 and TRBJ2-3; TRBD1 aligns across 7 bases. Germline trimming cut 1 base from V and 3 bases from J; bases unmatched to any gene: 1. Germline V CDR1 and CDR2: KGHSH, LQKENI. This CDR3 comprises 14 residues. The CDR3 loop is CASSPQQGTDTQYF. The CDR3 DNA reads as TGTGCCAGCTCACCACAACAGGGGACAGATACGCAGTATTTT.

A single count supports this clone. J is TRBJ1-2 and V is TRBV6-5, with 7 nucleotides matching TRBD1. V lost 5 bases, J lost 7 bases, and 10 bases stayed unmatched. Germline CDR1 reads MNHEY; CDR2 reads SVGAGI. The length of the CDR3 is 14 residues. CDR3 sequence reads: CASSAYRGLGGYTF. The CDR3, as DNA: TGTGCCAGCAGTGCTTACAGGGGCCTAGGTGGCTACACCTTC.

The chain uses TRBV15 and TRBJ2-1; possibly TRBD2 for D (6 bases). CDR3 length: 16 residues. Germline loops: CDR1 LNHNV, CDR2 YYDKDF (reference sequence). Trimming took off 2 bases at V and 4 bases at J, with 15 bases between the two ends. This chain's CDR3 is CATSRSTSTAYNEQFF. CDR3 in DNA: TGTGCCACCAGCAGATCCACTAGCACGGCTTACAATGAGCAGTTCTTC.

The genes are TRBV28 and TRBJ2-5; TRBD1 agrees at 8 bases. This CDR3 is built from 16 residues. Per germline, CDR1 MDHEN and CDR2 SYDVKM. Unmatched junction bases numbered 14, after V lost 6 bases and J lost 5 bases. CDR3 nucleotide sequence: TGTGCCAGCAGCCCCGAAAAGTCAGGGGGCTCCGAGACCCAGTACTTC. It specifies CASSPEKSGGSETQYF.